This paragraph reports one T cell receptor beta chain. Here immunoSEQ multiplex PCR was the method, and the copy in TCRdb shows in-frame clones only, minus some. The sample has approximately 190,000 clones; approximately 81% are singletons. V trimming: 1 base; J trimming: 4 bases; junction bases outside the gene matches: 5. This CDR3 comprises 15 residues. Germline V gene lookup returns CDR1 SGHDN and CDR2 FVKESK. This record comes from a study of blood T cell repertoires in COVID-19. Turning to the study itself: Sources were T cells, B-cell-depleted T cells, or PBMCs; the material itself was cDNA or gDNA.

Sequenced: peripheral blood. V and J are TRBV14 and TRBJ2-7; 9 bases agree with TRBD2. This receptor was taken from a human donor in a cohort sampled during active COVID-19. CDR3 DNA sequence: TGTGCCAGCAGCCAAGTAGTTAGCGGGAGATACGAGCAGTACTTC. It encodes CASSQVVSGRYEQYF.